This TCR beta chain stems from a study of cytomegalovirus exposure and HLA in healthy donors. General study findings and limits: A later analysis found TCR association rates differed by HLA locus, highest for DRB1 and lowest for HLA-C. No immune exposure information besides CMV serostatus was available. Rarity held for most TCR sequences, but there were some public TCRs that occurred in many donors. In an earlier analysis, in about 530 donors, most V segments appeared productive either ~87% or ~30% of the time.

The primer mix had 60 Vbeta and 13 Jbeta primers. The protocol was immunoSEQ multiplex PCR, while the TCRdb copy is restricted to in-frame clones and leaves out a portion. The sample has 90,000 to 100,000 clones, 80% seen once. Of note for this clone: The antigen remains unidentified.

The CDR3 has 13 amino acids. The germline V gene has CDR1 SQVTM and CDR2 ANQGSEA. V shed 7 bases and J shed 5 bases, with 16 bases lying between them. This receptor was obtained from a man younger than 35 in good health and CMV-seronegative. The genes are TRBV29-1 and TRBJ2-3; perhaps TRBD2 as D (5 bases). What was sequenced was PBMCs. CDR3 loop: CSGSRARGDTQYF. As DNA, the CDR3 is TGCAGCGGTTCGAGGGCCCGCGGAGATACGCAGTATTTT.